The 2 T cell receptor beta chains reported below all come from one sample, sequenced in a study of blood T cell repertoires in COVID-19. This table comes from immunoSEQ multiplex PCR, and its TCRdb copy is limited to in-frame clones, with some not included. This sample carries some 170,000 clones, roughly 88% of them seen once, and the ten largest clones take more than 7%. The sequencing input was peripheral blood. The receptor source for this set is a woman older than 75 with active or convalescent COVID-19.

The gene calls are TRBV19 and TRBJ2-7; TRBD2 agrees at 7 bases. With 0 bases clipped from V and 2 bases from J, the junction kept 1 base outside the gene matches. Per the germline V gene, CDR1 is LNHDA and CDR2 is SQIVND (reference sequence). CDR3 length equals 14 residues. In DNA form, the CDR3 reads TGTGCCAGTAGTATAGATGCGGGGGCCTACGAGCAGTACTTC. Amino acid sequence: CASSIDAGAYEQYF.

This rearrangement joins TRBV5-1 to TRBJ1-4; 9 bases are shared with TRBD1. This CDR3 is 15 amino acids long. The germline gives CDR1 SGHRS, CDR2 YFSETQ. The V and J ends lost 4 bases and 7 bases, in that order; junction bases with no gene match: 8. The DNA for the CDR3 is TGCGCCAGCAGCCTTGGACAGGGGCTGGGTGAAAAACTGTTTTTT. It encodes CASSLGQGLGEKLFF.